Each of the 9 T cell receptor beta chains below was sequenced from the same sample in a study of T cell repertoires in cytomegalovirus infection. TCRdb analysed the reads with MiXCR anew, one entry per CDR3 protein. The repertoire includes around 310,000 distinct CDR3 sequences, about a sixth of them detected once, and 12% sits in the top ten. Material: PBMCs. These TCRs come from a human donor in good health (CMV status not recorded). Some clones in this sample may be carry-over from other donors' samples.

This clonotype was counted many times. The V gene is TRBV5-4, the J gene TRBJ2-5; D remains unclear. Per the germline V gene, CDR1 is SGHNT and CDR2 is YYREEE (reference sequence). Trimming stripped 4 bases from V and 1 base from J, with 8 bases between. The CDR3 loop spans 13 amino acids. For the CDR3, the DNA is TGTGCCAGCAGCAGGGCCGTCCAAGAGACCCAGTACTTC. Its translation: CASSRAVQETQYF.

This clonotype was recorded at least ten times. CDR3 residues: CSGRGGRENTGELFF. CDR3 nucleotide sequence: TGCAGCGGACGGGGTGGCAGGGAAAACACCGGGGAGCTGTTTTTT. The V gene is TRBV29-1, the J gene TRBJ2-2; perhaps D is TRBD1 or TRBD2 (5 bases each). V lost 7 bases and J lost 2, with 17 bases in between. The CDR3 extends over 15 amino acids. Per germline, CDR1 SQVTM and CDR2 ANQGSEA.

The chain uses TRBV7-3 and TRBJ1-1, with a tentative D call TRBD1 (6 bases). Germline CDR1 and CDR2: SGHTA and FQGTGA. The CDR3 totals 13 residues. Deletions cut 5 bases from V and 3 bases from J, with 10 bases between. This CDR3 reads CASSRDTDTEAFF. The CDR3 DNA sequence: TGTGCCAGCAGCCGGGACACCGACACTGAAGCTTTCTTT.

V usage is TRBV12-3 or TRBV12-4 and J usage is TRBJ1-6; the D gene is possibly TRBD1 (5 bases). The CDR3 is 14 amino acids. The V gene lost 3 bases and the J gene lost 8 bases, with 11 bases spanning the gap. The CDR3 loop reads CASSLGGVDSPLHF. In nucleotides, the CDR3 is TGTGCCAGCAGTTTGGGGGGGGTAGATTCACCCCTCCACTTT.

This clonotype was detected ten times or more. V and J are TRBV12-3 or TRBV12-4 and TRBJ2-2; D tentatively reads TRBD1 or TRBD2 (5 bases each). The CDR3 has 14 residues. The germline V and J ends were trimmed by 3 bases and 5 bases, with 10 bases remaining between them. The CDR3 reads CASSFQGATGELFF. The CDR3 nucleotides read TGTGCCAGCAGTTTCCAGGGAGCGACCGGGGAGCTGTTTTTT.

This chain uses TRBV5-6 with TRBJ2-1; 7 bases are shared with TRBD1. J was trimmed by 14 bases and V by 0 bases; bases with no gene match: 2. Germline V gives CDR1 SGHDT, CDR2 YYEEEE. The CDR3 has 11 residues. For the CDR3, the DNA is TGTGCCAGCAGCTTGGGAGGGGGCGAGTTCTTC. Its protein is CASSLGGGEFF. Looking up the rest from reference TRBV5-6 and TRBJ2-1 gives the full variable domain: DAGVTQSPTHLIKTRGQQVTLRCSPKSGHDTVSWYQQALGQGPQFIFQYYEEEERQRGNFPDRFSGHQFPNYSSELNVNALLLGDSALYLCASSLGGGEFFGPGTRLTVL.

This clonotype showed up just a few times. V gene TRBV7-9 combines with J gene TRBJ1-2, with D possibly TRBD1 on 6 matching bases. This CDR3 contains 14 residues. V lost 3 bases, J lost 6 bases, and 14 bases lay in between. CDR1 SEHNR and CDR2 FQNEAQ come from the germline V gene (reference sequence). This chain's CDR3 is CASSLNQGLDGYTF. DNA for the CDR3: TGTGCCAGCAGCTTGAACCAGGGGTTAGATGGCTACACCTTC.

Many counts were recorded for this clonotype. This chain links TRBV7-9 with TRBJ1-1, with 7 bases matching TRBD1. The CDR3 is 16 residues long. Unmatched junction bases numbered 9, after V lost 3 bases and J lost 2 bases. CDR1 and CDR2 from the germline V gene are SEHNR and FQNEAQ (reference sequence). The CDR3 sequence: CASSLGTAITNTEAFF. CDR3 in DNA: TGTGCCAGCAGCTTGGGGACAGCCATTACCAACACTGAAGCTTTCTTT.

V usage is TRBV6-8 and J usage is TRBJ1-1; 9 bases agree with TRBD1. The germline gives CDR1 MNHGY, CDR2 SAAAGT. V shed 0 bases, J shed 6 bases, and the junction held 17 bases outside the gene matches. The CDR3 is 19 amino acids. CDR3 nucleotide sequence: TGTGCCAGCAGTTACTCGAGGGGGATAGGGGACAGGGTTGTTGCTGAAGCTTTCTTT. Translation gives CASSYSRGIGDRVVAEAFF.